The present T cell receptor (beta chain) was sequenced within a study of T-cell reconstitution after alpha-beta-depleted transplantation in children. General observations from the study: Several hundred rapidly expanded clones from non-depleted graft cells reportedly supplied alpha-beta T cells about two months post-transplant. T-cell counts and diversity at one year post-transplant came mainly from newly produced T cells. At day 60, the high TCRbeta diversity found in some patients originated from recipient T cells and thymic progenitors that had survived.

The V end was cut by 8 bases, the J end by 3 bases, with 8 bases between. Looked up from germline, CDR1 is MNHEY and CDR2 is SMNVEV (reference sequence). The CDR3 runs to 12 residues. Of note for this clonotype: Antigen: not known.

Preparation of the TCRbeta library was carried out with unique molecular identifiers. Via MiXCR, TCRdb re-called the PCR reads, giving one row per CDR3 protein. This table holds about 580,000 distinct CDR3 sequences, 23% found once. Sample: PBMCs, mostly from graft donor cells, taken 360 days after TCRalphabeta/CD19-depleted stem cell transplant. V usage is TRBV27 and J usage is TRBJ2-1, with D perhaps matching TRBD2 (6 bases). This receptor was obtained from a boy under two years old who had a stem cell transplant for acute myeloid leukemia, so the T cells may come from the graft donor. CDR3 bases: TGTGCCAGCTGGGGGGACTACAATGAGCAGTTCTTC. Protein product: CASWGDYNEQFF.